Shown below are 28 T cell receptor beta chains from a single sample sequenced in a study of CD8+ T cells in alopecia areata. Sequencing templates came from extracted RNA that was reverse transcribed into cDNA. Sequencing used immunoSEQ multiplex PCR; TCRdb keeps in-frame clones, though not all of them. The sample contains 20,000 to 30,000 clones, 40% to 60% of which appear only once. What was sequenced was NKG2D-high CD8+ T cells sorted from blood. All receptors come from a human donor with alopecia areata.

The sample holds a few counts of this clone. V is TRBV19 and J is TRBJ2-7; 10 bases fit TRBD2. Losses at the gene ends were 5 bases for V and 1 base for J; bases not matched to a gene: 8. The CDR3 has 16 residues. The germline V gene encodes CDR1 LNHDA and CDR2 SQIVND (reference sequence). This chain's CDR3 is CASSPRGLAASYEQYF. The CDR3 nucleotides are TGTGCCAGTAGTCCCCGCGGACTAGCGGCGTCCTACGAGCAGTACTTC.

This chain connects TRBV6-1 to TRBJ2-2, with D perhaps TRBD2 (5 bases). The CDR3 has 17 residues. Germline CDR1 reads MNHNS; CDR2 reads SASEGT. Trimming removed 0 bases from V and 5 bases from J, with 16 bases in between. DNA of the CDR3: TGTGCCAGCAGTGAAGCTTCTAGCCTATTGAGGACCGGGGAGCTGTTTTTT. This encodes CASSEASSLLRTGELFF.

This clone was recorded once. CDR3 sequence reads: CASSLFRTPIREQYF. CDR3 sequence (DNA): TGTGCCAGCAGTTTATTCCGGACCCCTATTCGCGAGCAGTACTTC. The J gene is TRBJ2-7, the V gene TRBV27; D gene uncertain. The CDR3 runs 15 residues. The V and J ends lost 1 base and 6 bases respectively, with 16 bases between them. Germline values: CDR1 MNHEY, CDR2 SMNVEV (reference sequence).

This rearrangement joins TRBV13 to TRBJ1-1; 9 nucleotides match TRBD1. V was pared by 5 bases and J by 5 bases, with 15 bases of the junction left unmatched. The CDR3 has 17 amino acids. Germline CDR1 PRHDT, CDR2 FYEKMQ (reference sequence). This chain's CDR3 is CASSPEPGGTGRTEAFF. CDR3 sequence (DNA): TGTGCCAGCAGCCCAGAACCGGGCGGGACAGGGAGGACTGAAGCTTTCTTT. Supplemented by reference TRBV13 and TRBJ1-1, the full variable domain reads AAGVIQSPRHLIKEKRETATLKCYPIPRHDTVYWYQQGPGQDPQFLISFYEKMQSDKGSIPDRFSAQQFSDYHSELNMSSLELGDSALYFCASSPEPGGTGRTEAFFGQGTRLTVV.

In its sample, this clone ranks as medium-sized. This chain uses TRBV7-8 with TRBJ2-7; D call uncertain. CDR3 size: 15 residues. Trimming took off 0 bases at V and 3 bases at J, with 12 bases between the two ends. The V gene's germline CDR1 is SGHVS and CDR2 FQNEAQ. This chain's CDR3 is CASSLAPSEIYEQYF. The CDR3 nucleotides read TGTGCCAGCAGCTTAGCCCCCTCCGAGATCTACGAGCAGTACTTC.

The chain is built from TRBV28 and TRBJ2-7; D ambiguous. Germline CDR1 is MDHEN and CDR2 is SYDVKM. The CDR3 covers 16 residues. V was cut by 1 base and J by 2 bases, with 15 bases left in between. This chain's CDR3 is CASSLFAIVVTYEQYF. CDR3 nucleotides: TGTGCCAGCAGTTTATTCGCCATAGTAGTGACCTACGAGCAGTACTTC. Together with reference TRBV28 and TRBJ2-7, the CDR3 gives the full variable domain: DVKVTQSSRYLVKRTGEKVFLECVQDMDHENMFWYRQDPGLGLRLIYFSYDVKMKEKGDIPEGYSVSREKKERFSLILESASTNQTSMYLCASSLFAIVVTYEQYFGPGTRLTVT.

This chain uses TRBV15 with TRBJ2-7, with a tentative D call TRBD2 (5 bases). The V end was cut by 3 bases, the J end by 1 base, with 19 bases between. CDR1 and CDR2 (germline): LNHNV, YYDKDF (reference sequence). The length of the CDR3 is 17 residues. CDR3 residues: CATSRITQSEGSYEQYF. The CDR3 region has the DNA TGTGCCACCAGCAGGATCACGCAAAGCGAGGGATCCTACGAGCAGTACTTC.

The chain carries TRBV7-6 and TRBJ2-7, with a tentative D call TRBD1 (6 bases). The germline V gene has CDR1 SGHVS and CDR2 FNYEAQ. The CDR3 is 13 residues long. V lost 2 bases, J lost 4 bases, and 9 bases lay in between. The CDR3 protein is CASSLQGPYEQYF. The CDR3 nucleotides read TGTGCCAGCAGCTTACAGGGGCCGTACGAGCAGTACTTC.

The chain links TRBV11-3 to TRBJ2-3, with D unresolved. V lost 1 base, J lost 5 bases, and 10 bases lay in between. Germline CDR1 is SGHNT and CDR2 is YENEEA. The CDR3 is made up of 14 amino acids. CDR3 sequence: CASSLARTLDTQYF. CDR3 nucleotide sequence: TGTGCCAGCAGCTTAGCCCGGACCCTAGATACGCAGTATTTT.

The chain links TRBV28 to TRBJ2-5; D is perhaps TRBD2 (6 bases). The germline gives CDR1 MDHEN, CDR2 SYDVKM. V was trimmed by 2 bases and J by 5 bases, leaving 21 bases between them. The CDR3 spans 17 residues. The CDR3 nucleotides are TGTGCCAGCAGTTTAGCGTTGACGGGAGTAATGGTTGAGACCCAGTACTTC. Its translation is CASSLALTGVMVETQYF. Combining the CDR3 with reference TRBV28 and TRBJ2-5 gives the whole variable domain DVKVTQSSRYLVKRTGEKVFLECVQDMDHENMFWYRQDPGLGLRLIYFSYDVKMKEKGDIPEGYSVSREKKERFSLILESASTNQTSMYLCASSLALTGVMVETQYFGPGTRLLVL.

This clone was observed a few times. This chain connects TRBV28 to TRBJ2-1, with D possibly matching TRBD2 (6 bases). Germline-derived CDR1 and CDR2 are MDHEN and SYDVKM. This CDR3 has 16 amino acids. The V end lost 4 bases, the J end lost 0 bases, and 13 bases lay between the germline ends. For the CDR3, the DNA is TGTGCCAGCAGTTCGGGGACTGACCGCTCCTACAATGAGCAGTTCTTC. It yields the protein CASSSGTDRSYNEQFF.

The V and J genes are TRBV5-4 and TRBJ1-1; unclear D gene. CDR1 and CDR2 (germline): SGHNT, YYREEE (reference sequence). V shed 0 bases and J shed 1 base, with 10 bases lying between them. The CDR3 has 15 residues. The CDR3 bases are TGTGCCAGCAGCTTGGGACCGGCTGAGAACACTGAAGCTTTCTTT. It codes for CASSLGPAENTEAFF.

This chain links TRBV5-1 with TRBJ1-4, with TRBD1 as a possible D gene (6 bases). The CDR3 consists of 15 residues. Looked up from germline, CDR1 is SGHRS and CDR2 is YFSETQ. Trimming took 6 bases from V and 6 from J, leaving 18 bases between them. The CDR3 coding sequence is TGCGCCAGCAAAGTTCTCGGGGGGCTAGATGAAAAACTGTTTTTT. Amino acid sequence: CASKVLGGLDEKLFF.

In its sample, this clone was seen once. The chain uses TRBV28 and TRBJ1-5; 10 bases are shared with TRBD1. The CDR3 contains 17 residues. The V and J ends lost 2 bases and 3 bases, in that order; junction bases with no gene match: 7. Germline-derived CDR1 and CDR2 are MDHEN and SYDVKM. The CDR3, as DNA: TGTGCCAGCAGTTTACGCCCGGGACAGGGGATCAATCAGCCCCAGCATTTT. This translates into CASSLRPGQGINQPQHF.

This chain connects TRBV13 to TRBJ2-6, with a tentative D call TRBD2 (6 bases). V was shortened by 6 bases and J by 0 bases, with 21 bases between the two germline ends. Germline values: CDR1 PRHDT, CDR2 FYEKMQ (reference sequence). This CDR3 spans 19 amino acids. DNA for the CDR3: TGTGCCAGCAGAGGGACCCCCGGGACTCCTAACTCTGGGGCCAACGTCCTGACTTTC. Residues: CASRGTPGTPNSGANVLTF.

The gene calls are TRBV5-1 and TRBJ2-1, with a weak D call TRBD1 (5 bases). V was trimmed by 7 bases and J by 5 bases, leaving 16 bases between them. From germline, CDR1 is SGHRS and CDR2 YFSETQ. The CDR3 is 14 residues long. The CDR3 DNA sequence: TGCGCCAGCGCCCCGAGACAGTCGCACAATGAGCAGTTCTTC. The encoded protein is CASAPRQSHNEQFF. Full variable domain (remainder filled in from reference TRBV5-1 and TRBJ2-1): KAGVTQTPRYLIKTRGQQVTLSCSPISGHRSVSWYQQTPGQGLQFLFEYFSETQRNKGNFPGRFSGRQFSNSRSEMNVSTLELGDSALYLCASAPRQSHNEQFFGPGTRLTVL.

As DNA, the CDR3 is TGTGCCAGCGCGACTAGCGGCTACACAGATACGCAGTATTTT. It codes for CASATSGYTDTQYF. The chain has TRBV2 and TRBJ2-3; TRBD2 aligns across 9 bases. J gave up 2 bases and V 8 bases, and 5 bases lay outside the gene matches. From germline, CDR1 is SNHLY and CDR2 FYNNEI. There are 14 residues in the CDR3.

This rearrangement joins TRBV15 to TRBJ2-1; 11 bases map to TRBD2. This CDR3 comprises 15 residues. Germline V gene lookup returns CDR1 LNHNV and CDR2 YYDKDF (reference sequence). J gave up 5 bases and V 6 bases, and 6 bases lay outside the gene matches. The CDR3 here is CATRDGTSGNNEQFF. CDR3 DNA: TGTGCCACCAGGGACGGGACTAGCGGTAACAATGAGCAGTTCTTC.

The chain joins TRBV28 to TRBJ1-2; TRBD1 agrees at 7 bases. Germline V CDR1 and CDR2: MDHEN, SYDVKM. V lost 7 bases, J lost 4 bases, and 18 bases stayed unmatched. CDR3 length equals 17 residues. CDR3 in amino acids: CASTETGQPTGIYGYTF. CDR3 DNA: TGTGCCAGCACCGAAACCGGCCAACCGACAGGGATCTATGGCTACACCTTC.

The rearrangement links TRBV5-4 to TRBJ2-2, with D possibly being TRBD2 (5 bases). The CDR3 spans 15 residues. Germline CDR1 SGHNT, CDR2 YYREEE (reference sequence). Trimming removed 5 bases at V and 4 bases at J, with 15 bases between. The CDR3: CASSAPGSGTGELFF. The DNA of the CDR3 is TGTGCCAGCAGTGCGCCGGGAAGCGGCACCGGGGAGCTGTTTTTT.

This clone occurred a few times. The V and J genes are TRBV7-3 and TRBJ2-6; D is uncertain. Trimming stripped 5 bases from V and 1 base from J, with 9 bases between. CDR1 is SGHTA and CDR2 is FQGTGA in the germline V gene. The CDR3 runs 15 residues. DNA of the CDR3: TGTGCCAGCAGCCAAATAATATCTGGGGCCAACGTCCTGACTTTC. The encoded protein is CASSQIISGANVLTF.

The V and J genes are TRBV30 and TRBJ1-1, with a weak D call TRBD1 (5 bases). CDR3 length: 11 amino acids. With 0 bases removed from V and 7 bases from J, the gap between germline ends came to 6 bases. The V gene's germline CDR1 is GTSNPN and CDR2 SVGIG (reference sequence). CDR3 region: CAWSVGDEAFF. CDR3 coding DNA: TGTGCCTGGAGTGTAGGGGATGAAGCTTTCTTT. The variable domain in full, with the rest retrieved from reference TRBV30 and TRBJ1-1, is SQTIHQWPATLVQPVGSPLSLECTVEGTSNPNLYWYRQAAGRGLQLLFYSVGIGQISSEVPQNLSASRPQDRQFILSSKKLLLSDSGFYLCAWSVGDEAFFGQGTRLTVV.

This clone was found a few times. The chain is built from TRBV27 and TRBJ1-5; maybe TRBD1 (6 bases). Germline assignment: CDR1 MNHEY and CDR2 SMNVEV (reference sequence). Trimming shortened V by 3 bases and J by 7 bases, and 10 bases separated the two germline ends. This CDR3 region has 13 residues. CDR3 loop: CASSFRGRQPQHF. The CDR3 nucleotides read TGTGCCAGCAGTTTCCGGGGGCGGCAGCCCCAGCATTTT.

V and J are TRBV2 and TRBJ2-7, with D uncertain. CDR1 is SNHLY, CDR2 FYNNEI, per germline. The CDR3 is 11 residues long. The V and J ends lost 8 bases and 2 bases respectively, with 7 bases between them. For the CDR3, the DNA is TGTGCCAGCCGAGGAGCCTACGAGCAGTACTTC. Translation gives CASRGAYEQYF.

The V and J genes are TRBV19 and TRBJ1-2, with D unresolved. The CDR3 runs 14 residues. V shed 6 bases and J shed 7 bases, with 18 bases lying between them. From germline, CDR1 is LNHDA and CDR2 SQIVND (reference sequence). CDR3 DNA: TGTGCCAGTAGCCCGAGCAACATCCCTGGTGGCTACACCTTC. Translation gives CASSPSNIPGGYTF.

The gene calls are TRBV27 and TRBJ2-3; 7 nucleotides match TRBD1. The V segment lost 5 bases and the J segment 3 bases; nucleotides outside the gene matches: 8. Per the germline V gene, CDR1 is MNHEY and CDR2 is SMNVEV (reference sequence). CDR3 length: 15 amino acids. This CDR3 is CASSRVTGVTDTQYF. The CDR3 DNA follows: TGTGCCAGCAGTCGGGTAACAGGGGTAACAGATACGCAGTATTTT.

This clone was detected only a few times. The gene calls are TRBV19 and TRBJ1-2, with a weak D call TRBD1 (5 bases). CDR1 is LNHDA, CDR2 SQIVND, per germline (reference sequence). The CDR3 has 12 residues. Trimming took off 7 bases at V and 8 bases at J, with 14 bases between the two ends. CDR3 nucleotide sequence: TGTGCCAGTATGGAAGGCTCAGGGGGCTACACCTTC. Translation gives CASMEGSGGYTF.

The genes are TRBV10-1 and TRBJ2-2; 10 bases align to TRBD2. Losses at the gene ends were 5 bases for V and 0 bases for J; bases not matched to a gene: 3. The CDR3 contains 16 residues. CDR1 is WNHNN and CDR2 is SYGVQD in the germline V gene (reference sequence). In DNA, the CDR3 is TGCGCCAGCAGTCCAACTAGCGGGGCGAACACCGGGGAGCTGTTTTTT. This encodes CASSPTSGANTGELFF.